The sequence of this TCR beta chain was determined in a study of monozygotic twins with inflammatory bowel disease. Notes on the study in general: Resolution of different T cell subtypes was not achieved.

Germline V gene data show CDR1 as SGHRS and CDR2 as YFSETQ. CDR3 size: 14 residues. Worth noting for this clonotype: Its antigen is currently unknown.

TCRdb reprocessed the 5' RACE reads and reports one entry per CDR3 protein, with no DNA. The sample's table shows a few hundred thousand distinct CDR3 sequences. The receptor's source is a human donor with ulcerative colitis or Crohn's disease, or a healthy co-twin of an affected twin (not recorded which). Input material: blood. This chain connects TRBV5-1 to TRBJ1-1. CDR3 residues: CASSGAGGPTEAFF.